The 2 T cell receptor beta chains given below trace back to one sample, sequenced in a study of blood T cell repertoires in COVID-19. The table came from immunoSEQ multiplex PCR; TCRdb's copy has only in-frame clones and leaves some out. The data show fewer than 65,000 clones, with roughly 85% seen just once and roughly 1.4% held by the top ten. The specimen sequenced was peripheral blood. Receptors originate from a woman over 75 with acute or convalescent COVID-19.

J is TRBJ2-1 and V is TRBV9, with TRBD2 matching over 10 bases. Germline assignment: CDR1 SGDLS and CDR2 YYNGEE. This CDR3 has 15 residues. The J segment lost 6 bases and the V segment lost 1 base, leaving 4 bases of the junction unmatched. The CDR3 protein is CASSVRTSGLNEQFF. The CDR3 nucleotides read TGTGCCAGCAGCGTACGGACTAGCGGACTCAATGAGCAGTTCTTC.

J is TRBJ2-4 and V is TRBV2; D uncertain. From germline, CDR1 is SNHLY and CDR2 FYNNEI. V lost 8 bases to trimming and J lost 8 bases, with 10 bases between them. The CDR3 is made up of 11 amino acids. The CDR3 sequence: CASSVVYIQYF. DNA for the CDR3: TGTGCCAGCTCGGTGGTTTACATTCAGTACTTC.